Listed below are T cell receptor beta chains from one sample, sequenced in a study of CD8 T cells in ankylosing spondylitis. TCRdb reanalysed the 5' RACE reads using MiXCR and keeps one entry per CDR3 protein. Among a few hundred thousand distinct CDR3 sequences listed, less than 10% were seen once. Material: blood, either unsorted or a sorted T cell fraction (not recorded which). These TCRs come from a male donor with ankylosing spondylitis. The CDR3 runs from the conserved cysteine through the conserved F or W.

V: TRBV20-1
CDR3: CSAQLRGETDTQYF

V: TRBV10-3
CDR3: CAISESRGAGGNNEQFF

V: TRBV28
CDR3: CASSFSGAGLAGVRKYEQYF

V: TRBV5-1
CDR3: CASSLDGTSSADTQYF

V: TRBV24-1
CDR3: CATSDAPGQGSPQFF

V: TRBV7-6
CDR3: CASGSGGTGELFF

V: TRBV29-1
CDR3: CSVGPVSEQYF

V: TRBV28
CDR3: CASSYPGTGDEQYF

V: TRBV29-1
CDR3: CSVNRAGGTDTQYF

V: TRBV7-2
CDR3: CASGTSGGGTQYF

V: TRBV29-1
CDR3: CSVGYERAGARAFF

V: TRBV12-3/TRBV12-4
CDR3: CASSLASSGPPYNEQFF

V: TRBV5-1
CDR3: CASRSGGQGLGYEQYF

V: TRBV11-1
CDR3: CASSPFVGGEQYF

V: TRBV5-1
CDR3: CASSELGLTEYEQYF

V: TRBV20-1
CDR3: CSALRQGPSNTGELFF

V: TRBV7-9
CDR3: CASSNRGQPQHF

V: TRBV5-1
CDR3: CASSFGVTVNNEQFF

V: TRBV30
CDR3: CAWTKPEAFF

V: TRBV6-1
CDR3: CASSSRTSVSYNEQFF

V: TRBV5-1
CDR3: CASSSGTSGRSRVF

V: TRBV5-1
CDR3: CASSEAGTGREKLFF

V: TRBV11-3
CDR3: CASSLGLPNEQFF

V: TRBV28
CDR3: CASIPGLAGTSQYF

V: TRBV5-1
CDR3: CASSPGLAGGPGYNEQFF

V: TRBV27
CDR3: CASSFSGSNEQFF

V: TRBV7-8
CDR3: CASSLGLAGLSSYNEQFF

V: TRBV3-1
CDR3: CASEPTGVSNQPQHF

V: TRBV18
CDR3: CASSPNQQPHEQYF

V: TRBV5-1
CDR3: CASSLGGREKLFF

V: TRBV7-8
CDR3: CASRREVETQYF

V: TRBV20-1
CDR3: CSATRLAGAYEQYF

V: TRBV7-2
CDR3: CASSLGAGVTDTQYF

V: TRBV12-3/TRBV12-4
CDR3: CASTFDTGGNSPLHF

V: TRBV7-8
CDR3: CASSLGEREIKNEQFF

V: TRBV2
CDR3: CASSVQREGSEQYF

V: TRBV9
CDR3: CASSVGDSPGNPYEQYF

V: TRBV6-5
CDR3: CASSYSIPVGEQYF

V: TRBV3-1
CDR3: CASSQGSTGGEGVRNTIYF

V: TRBV7-2
CDR3: CASSLEVADTQYF

V: TRBV5-1
CDR3: CASSLVPTEISYNEQFF

V: TRBV5-8
CDR3: CASSRRRNQPQHF

V: TRBV13
CDR3: CASSQGTSGDGEQFF

V: TRBV9
CDR3: CASSEMGSVSTDTQYF

V: TRBV3-1
CDR3: CASSQEIRREASYEQYF

V: TRBV9
CDR3: CASGDRPYEQYF

V: TRBV9
CDR3: CASSLLMLDNEQFF

V: TRBV28
CDR3: CASRHNSPLHF

V: TRBV12-3/TRBV12-4
CDR3: CASSPRDRASYEQYF

V: TRBV4-2
CDR3: CASRRESATGELFF